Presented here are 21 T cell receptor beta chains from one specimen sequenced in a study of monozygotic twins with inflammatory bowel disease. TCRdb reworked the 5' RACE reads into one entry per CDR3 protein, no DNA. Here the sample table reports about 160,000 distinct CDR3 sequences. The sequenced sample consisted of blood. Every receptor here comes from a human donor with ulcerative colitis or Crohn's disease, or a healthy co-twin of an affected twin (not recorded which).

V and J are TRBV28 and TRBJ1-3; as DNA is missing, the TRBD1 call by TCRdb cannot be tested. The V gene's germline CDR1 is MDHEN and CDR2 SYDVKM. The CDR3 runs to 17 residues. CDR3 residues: CASSWEETGVSGNTIYF.

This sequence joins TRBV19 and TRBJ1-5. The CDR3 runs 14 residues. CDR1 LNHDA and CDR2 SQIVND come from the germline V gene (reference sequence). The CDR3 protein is CASSIRNSNQPQHF.

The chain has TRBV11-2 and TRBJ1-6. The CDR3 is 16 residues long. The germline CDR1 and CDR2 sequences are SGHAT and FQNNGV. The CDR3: CASSFRAGSYNSPLHF.

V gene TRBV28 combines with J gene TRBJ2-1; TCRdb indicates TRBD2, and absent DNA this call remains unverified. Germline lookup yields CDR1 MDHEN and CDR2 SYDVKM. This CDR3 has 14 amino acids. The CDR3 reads CASSLAGGPYEQFF.

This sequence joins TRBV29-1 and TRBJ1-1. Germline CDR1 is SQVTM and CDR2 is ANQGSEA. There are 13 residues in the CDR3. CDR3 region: CSVASESNTEAFF.

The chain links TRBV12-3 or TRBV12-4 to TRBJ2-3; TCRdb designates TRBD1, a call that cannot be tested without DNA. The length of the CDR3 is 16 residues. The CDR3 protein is CASSLGTSLVPDTQYF.

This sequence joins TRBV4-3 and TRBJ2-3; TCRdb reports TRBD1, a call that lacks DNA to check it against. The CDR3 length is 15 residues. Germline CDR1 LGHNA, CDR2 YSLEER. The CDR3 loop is CASSRQAGRTDTQYF.

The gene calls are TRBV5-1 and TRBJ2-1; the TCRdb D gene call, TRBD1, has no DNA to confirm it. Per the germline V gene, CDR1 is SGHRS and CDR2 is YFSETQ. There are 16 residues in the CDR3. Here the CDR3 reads CASSGAQGDSYNEQFF.

The CDR3 reads CASSQVVRRDSIYGYTF. The chain joins TRBV4-3 to TRBJ1-2; TCRdb names TRBD1, which stays unverified in the absence of DNA. The germline V gene has CDR1 LGHNA and CDR2 YSLEER. The CDR3 sequence is 17 residues long.

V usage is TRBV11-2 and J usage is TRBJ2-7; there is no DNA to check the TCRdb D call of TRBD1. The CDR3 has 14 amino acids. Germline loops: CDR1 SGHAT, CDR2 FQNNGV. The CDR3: CASSAQGEGYEQYF. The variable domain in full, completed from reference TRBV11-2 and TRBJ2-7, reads EAGVAQSPRYKIIEKRQSVAFWCNPISGHATLYWYQQILGQGPKLLIQFQNNGVVDDSQLPKDRFSAERLKGVDSTLKIQPAKLEDSAVYLCASSAQGEGYEQYFGPGTRLTVT.

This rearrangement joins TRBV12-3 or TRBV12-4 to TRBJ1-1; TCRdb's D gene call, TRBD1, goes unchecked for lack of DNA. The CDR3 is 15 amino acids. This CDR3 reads CASSLTRDLNTEAFF.

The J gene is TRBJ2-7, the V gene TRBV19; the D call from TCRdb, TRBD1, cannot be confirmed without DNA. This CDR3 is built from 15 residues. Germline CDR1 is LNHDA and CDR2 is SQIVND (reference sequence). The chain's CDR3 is CASSTGDRVMYEQYF.

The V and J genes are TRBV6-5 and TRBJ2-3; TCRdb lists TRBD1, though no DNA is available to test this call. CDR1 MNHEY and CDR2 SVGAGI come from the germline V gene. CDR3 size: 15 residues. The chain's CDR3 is CASSYGTGSPDTQYF.

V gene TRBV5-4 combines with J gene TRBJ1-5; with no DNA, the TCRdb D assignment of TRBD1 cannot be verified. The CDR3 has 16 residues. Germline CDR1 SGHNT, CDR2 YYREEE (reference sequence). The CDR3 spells CASSNPDRGSNQPQHF.

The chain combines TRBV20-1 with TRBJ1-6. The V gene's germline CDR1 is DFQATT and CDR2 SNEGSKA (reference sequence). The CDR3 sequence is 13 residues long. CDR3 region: CSASADGGSPLHF.

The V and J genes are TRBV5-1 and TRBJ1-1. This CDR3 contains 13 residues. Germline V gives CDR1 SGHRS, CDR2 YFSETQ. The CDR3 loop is CASSLYSNTEAFF.

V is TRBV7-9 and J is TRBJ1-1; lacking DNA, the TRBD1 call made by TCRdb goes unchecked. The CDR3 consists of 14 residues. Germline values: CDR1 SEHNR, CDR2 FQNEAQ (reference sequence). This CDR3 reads CASSSDTGVTEAFF.

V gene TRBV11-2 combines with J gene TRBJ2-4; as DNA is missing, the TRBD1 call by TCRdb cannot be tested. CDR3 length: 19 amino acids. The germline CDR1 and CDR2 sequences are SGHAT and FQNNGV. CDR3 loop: CASSPRDRVLGLAKNIQYF.

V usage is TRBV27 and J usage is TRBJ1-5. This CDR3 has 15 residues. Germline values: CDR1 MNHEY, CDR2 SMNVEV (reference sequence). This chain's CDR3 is CASSPRRGVDQPQHF.

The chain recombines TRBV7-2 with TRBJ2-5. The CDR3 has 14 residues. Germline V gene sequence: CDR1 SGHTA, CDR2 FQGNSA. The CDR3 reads CASSLRTGQETQYF.

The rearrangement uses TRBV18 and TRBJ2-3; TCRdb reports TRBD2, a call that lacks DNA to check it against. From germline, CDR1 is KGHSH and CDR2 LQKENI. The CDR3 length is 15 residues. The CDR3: CASSKGTSATDTQYF.